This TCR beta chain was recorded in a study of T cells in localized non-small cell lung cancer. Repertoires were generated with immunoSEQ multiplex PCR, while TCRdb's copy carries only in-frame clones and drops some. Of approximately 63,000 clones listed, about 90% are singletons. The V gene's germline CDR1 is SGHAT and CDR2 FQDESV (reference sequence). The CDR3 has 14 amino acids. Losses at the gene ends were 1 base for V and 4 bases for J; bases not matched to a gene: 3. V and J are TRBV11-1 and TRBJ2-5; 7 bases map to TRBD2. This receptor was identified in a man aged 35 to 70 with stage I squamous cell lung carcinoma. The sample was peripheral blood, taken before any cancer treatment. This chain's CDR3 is CASSLETGGETQYF. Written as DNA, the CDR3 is TGTGCCAGCAGCTTAGAGACGGGGGGAGAGACCCAGTACTTC.